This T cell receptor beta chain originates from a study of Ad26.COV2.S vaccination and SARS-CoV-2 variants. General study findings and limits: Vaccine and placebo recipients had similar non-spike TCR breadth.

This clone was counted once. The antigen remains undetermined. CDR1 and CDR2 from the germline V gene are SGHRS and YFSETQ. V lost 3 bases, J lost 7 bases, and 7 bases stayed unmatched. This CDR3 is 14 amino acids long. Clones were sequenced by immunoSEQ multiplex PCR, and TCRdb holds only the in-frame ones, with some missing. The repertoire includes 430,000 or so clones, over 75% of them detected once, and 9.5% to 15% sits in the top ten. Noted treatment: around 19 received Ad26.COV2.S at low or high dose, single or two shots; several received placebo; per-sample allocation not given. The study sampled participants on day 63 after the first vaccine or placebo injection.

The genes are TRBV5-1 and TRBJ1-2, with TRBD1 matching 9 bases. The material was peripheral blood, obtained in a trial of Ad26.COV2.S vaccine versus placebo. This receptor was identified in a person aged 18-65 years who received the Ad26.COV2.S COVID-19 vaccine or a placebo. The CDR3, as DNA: TGCGCCAGCAGCTGGACCGGGACAGGGTTTGGCTACACCTTC. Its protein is CASSWTGTGFGYTF.